Below are 14 T cell receptor beta chains sequenced from a single sample in a study of response to subunit inactivated influenza vaccine. TCRdb reprocessed the RT-PCR reads with MiXCR, giving one entry per CDR3 protein. Of some 600,000 distinct CDR3 sequences listed, 14% are singletons. Sequenced here: PBMCs from blood, sampled less than 15 days before vaccination. Receptors were obtained from a man aged 45 to 65 who received an inactivated influenza vaccine.

The chain carries TRBV20-1 and TRBJ1-2; 9 nucleotides match TRBD1. After removal of 7 bases from V and 5 bases from J, the junction contained 17 bases not matched to a gene. This CDR3 is 16 amino acids long. The germline V gene has CDR1 DFQATT and CDR2 SNEGSKA (reference sequence). CDR3 bases: TGCAGTGTTATCAATCCCGGGACAGGGAGGAGATATGGCTACACCTTC. Its protein product is CSVINPGTGRRYGYTF.

This sequence joins TRBV7-2 and TRBJ2-1; D is possibly TRBD1 (5 bases). Per the germline V gene, CDR1 is SGHTA and CDR2 is FQGNSA. The CDR3 sequence is 15 residues long. V lost 1 base and J 4 bases, leaving 11 bases between the germline ends. DNA for the CDR3: TGTGCCAGCAGCTTAGTTCGGACACAGTACAATGAGCAGTTCTTC. This codes for CASSLVRTQYNEQFF.

The chain couples TRBV20-1 to TRBJ2-7; 8 bases line up with TRBD1. The CDR3 has 14 amino acids. V was clipped by 0 bases and J by 3 bases; unmatched bases: 4. Germline values: CDR1 DFQATT, CDR2 SNEGSKA (reference sequence). Here the CDR3 reads CSARDHRGVYEQYF. The DNA of the CDR3 is TGCAGTGCTAGAGATCACAGGGGGGTCTACGAGCAGTACTTC.

This clonotype was seen a handful of times. The chain is built from TRBV29-1 and TRBJ2-7; D not certain. The CDR3 loop spans 11 amino acids. Per germline, CDR1 SQVTM and CDR2 ANQGSEA. Trimming cost V 5 bases and J 4 bases, with 9 bases left between them. The CDR3 is CSVRSTYEQYF. CDR3 coding DNA: TGCAGCGTTCGATCTACTTACGAGCAGTACTTC.

On this clonotype: Sequence at one end of the junction differs from germline and may be a read error. The V gene is TRBV6-2 or TRBV6-3, the J gene TRBJ2-2; 9 positions match TRBD1. Germline V lookup: CDR1 MNHEY, CDR2 SVGEGT. The CDR3 consists of 15 residues. CDR3 sequence reads: CASGYVGQGVGELFF. The CDR3 nucleotides are TGTGCCAGCGGTTATGTGGGACAGGGTGTCGGGGAGCTGTTTTTT.

This clonotype occurred once. J is TRBJ2-5 and V is TRBV4-2; 7 bases align to TRBD2. Trimming took 1 base from V and 5 from J; bases not matched to a gene: 4. This CDR3 has 14 residues. Germline CDR1 and CDR2: LGHNA and YNFKEQ. CDR3 protein: CASSQGTRGETQYF. As DNA, the CDR3 is TGTGCCAGCAGCCAAGGGACTAGGGGCGAGACCCAGTACTTC.

The table lists this clonotype with a few counts. The CDR3 reads CSATGTGGPQEQFF. In DNA form, the CDR3 reads TGCAGTGCTACCGGGACAGGGGGCCCCCAGGAGCAGTTCTTC. This chain uses TRBV20-1 with TRBJ2-1; 12 bases match TRBD1. The CDR3 extends over 14 amino acids. CDR1 DFQATT and CDR2 SNEGSKA come from the germline V gene (reference sequence). V trimming: 4 bases; J trimming: 10 bases; junction bases outside the gene matches: 8.

In this sample, this clonotype turned up many times. The chain couples TRBV29-1 to TRBJ2-7, with 8 nucleotides matching TRBD1. Unmatched junction bases numbered 7, after V lost 7 bases and J lost 2 bases. This CDR3 has 13 amino acids. The V gene's germline CDR1 is SQVTM and CDR2 ANQGSEA. Here the CDR3 reads CSASGQGTYEQYF. The DNA of the CDR3 is TGCAGCGCCTCTGGACAGGGAACCTACGAGCAGTACTTC.

This clonotype has a handful of counts. J is TRBJ2-7 and V is TRBV6-5, with a possible D match to TRBD2 (5 bases). CDR1 and CDR2 (germline): MNHEY, SVGAGI. V lost 2 bases, J lost 6 bases, and 14 bases lay in between. This CDR3 comprises 14 residues. The CDR3 region has the DNA TGTGCCAGCAGTTACACTAGTAGCTCTTCCGAGCAGTACTTC. It is translated as CASSYTSSSSEQYF.

The chain employs TRBV2 and TRBJ2-7, with 7 bases identical to TRBD1. The germline gives CDR1 SNHLY, CDR2 FYNNEI. V was clipped by 7 bases and J by 4 bases; unmatched bases: 7. This CDR3 is built from 13 residues. CDR3: CASKRGGKYEQYF. DNA for the CDR3: TGTGCCAGCAAACGAGGGGGCAAGTACGAGCAGTACTTC.

This clonotype was observed a few times. The CDR3 loop is CASSLEPSGVYNEQFF. CDR3 in DNA: TGTGCCAGCAGCTTAGAGCCTAGCGGGGTTTACAATGAGCAGTTCTTC. This chain connects TRBV7-2 to TRBJ2-1; 9 nucleotides line up with TRBD2. Germline V gene sequence: CDR1 SGHTA, CDR2 FQGNSA. This CDR3 comprises 16 residues. Trimming removed 1 base from V and 4 bases from J; junction bases left unmatched: 5.

This clonotype was recorded many times. This chain connects TRBV12-3 or TRBV12-4 to TRBJ1-2; the match to TRBD1 covers 8 bases. V dropped 5 bases and J dropped 8; count of bases not matched to a gene: 4. This CDR3 contains 12 residues. CDR3 region: CASSRQGLGYTF. In DNA form, the CDR3 reads TGTGCCAGCAGTAGACAGGGGTTGGGCTACACCTTC.

This clonotype was counted between two and nine times. The V and J genes are TRBV5-1 and TRBJ2-4; 10 positions agree with TRBD2. The germline V gene has CDR1 SGHRS and CDR2 YFSETQ. CDR3 size: 21 residues. J was trimmed by 0 bases and V by 2 bases; bases with no gene match: 17. The CDR3 DNA reads as TGCGCCAGCAGCTTTTCTCCGTCGTTTCGGACTAGCGGAGGAGCCAAAAACATTCAGTACTTC. This sequence encodes CASSFSPSFRTSGGAKNIQYF.

This clonotype was found a few times. CDR3 bases: TGCGCCAGCAGCAACGCAGGACAATCCGGGGAGCTGTTTTTT. This codes for CASSNAGQSGELFF. This chain joins TRBV5-1 and TRBJ2-2, with D perhaps TRBD1 (5 bases). Germline V gene data show CDR1 as SGHRS and CDR2 as YFSETQ. This CDR3 contains 14 residues. The V gene lost 4 bases and the J gene lost 6 bases, with 13 bases spanning the gap.